This T cell receptor (beta chain) derives from a study of shared T cell receptors in the human thymus. CDR1 and CDR2 from the germline V gene are LGHNA and YSLEER. Trimming cost V 0 bases and J 0 bases, with 10 bases left between them. CDR3 length: 16 residues. Some clones are missing from TCRdb's copy, which holds only in-frame ones; the method was immunoSEQ multiplex PCR. The sample carries about 610,000 clones, around 89% recorded once. These data were likewise used in another study, on human thymus T cells. As that report states: Corrective cardiac surgery supplied the resected thymus tissue. Related research described strongly overlapping thymic repertoires in unrelated people.

The chain carries TRBV4-3 and TRBJ2-3; D might be TRBD2 (5 bases). The TCR comes from a boy under two years old with a congenital heart defect. Sequencing was carried out using thymocytes. The CDR3 coding sequence is TGCGCCAGCAGCCAAGATCAGTCGGGGAGCACAGATACGCAGTATTTT. This encodes CASSQDQSGSTDTQYF.